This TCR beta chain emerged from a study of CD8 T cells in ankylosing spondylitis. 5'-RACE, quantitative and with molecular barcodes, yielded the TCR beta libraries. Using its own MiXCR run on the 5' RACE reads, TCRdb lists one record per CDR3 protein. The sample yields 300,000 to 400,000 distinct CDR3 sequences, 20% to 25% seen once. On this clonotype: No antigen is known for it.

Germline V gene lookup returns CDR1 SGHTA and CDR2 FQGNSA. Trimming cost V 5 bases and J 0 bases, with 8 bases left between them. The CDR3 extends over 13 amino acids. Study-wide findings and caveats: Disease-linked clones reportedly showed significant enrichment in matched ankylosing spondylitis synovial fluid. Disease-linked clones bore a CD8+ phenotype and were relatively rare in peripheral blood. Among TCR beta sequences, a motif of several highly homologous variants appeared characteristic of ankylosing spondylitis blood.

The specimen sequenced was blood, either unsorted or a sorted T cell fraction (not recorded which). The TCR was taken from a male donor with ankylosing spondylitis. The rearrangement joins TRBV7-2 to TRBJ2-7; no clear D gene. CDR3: CASSERNSYEQYF. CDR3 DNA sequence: TGTGCCAGCAGCGAACGAAACTCCTACGAGCAGTACTTC.